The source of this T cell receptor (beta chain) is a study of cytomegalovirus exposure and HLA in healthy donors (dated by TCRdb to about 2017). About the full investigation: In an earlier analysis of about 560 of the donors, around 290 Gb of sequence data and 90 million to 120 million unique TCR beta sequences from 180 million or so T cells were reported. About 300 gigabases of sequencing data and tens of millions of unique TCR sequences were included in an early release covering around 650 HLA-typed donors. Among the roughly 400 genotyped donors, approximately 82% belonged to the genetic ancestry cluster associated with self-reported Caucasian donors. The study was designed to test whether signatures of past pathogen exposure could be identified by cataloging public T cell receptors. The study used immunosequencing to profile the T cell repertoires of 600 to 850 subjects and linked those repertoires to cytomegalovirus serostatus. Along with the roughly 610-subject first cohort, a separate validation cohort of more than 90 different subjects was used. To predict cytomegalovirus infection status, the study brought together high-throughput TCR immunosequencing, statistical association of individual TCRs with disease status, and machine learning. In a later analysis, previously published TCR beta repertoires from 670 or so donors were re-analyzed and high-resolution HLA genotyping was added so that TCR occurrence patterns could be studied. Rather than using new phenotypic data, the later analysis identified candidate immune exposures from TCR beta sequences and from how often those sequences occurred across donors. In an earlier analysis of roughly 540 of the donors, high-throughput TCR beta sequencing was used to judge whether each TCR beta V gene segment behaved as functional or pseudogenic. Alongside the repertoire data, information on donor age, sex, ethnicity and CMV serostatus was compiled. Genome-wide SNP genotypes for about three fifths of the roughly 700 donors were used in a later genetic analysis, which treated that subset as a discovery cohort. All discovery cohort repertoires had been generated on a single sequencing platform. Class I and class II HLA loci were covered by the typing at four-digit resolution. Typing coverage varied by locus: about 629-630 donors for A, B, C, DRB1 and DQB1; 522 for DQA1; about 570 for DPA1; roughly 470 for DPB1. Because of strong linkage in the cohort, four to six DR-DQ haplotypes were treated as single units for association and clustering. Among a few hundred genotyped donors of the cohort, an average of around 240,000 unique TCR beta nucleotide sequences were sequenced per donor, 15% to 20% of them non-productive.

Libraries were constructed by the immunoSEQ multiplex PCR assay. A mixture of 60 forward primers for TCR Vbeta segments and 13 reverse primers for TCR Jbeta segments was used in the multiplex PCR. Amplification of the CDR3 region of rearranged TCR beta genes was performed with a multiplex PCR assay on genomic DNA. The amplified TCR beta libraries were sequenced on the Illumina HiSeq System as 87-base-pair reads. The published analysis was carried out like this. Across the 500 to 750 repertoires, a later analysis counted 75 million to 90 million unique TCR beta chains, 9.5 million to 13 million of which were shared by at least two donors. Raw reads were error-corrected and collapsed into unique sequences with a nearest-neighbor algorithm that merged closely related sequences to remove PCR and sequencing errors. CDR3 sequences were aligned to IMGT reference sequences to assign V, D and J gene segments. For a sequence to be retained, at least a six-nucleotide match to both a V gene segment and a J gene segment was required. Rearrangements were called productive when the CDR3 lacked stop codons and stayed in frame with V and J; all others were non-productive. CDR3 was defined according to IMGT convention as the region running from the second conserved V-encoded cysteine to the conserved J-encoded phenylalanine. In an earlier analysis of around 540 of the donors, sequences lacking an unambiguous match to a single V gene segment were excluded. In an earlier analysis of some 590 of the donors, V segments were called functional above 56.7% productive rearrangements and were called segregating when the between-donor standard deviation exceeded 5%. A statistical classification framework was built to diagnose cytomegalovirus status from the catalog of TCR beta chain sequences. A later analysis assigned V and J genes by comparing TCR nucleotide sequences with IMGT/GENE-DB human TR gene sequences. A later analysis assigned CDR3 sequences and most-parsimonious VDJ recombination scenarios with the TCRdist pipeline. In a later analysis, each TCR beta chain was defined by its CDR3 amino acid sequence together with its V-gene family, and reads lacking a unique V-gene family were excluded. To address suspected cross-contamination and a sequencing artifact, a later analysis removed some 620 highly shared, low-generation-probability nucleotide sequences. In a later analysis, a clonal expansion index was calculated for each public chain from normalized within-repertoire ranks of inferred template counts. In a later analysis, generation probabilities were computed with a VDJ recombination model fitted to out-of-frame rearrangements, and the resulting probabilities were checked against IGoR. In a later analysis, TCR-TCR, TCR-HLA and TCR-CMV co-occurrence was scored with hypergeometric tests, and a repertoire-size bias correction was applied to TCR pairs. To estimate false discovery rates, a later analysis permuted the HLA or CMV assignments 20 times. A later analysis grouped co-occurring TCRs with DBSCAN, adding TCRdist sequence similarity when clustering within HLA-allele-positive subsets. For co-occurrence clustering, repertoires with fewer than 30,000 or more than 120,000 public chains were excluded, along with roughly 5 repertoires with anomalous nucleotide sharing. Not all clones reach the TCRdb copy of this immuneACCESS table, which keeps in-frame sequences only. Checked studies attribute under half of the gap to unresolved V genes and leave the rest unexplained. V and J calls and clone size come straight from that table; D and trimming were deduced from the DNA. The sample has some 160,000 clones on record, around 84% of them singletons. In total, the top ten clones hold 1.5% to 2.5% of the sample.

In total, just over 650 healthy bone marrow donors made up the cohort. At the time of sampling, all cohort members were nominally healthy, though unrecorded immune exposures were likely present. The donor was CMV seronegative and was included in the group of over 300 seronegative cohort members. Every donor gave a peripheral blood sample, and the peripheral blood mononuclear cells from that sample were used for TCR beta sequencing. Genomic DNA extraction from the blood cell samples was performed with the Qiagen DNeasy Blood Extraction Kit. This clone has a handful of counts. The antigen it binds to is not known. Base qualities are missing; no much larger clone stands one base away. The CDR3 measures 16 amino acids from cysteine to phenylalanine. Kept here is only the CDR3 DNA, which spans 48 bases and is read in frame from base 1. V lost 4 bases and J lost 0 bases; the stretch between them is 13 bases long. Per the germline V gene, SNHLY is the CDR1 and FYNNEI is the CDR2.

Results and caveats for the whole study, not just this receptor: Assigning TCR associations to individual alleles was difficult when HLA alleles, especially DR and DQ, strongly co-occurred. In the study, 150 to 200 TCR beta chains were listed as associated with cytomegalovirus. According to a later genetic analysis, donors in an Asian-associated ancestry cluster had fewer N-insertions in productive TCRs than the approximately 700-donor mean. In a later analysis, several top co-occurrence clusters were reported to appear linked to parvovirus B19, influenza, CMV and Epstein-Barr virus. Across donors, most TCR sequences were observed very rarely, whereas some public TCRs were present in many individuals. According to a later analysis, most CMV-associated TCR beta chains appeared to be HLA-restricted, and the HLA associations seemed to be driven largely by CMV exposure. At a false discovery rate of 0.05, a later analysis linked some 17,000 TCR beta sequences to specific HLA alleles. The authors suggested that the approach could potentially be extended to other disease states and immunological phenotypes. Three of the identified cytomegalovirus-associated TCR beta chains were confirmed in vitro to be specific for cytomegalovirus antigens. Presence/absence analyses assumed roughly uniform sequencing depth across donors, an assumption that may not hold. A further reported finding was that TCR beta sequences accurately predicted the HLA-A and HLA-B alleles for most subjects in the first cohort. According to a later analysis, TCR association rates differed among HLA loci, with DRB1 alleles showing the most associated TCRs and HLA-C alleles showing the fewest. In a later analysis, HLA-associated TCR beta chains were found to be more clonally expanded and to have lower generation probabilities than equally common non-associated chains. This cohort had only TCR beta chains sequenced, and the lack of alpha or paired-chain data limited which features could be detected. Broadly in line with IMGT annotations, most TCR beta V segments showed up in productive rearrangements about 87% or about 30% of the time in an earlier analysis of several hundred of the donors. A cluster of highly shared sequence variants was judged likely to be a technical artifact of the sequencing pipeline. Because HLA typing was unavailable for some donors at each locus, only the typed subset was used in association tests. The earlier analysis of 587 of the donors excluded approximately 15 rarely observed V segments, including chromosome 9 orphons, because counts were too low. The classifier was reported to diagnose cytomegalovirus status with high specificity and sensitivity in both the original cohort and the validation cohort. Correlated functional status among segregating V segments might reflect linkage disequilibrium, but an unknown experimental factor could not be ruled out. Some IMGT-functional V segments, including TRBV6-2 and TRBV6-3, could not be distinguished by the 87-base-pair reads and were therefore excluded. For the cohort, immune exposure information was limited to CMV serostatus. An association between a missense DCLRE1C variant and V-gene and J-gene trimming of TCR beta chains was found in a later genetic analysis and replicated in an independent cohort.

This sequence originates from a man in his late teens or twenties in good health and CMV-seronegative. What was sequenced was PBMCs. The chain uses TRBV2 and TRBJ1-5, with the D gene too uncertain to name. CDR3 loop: CASSARGRYSNQPQHF. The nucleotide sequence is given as TGTGCCAGCAGTGCCCGAGGGCGTTATAGCAATCAGCCCCAGCATTTT. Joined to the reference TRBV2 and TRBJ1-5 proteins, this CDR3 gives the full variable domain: EPEVTQTPSHQVTQMGQEVILRCVPISNHLYFYWYRQILGQKVEFLVSFYNNEISEKSEIFDDQFSVERPDGSNFTLKIRSTKLEDSAMYFCASSARGRYSNQPQHFGDGTRLSIL.